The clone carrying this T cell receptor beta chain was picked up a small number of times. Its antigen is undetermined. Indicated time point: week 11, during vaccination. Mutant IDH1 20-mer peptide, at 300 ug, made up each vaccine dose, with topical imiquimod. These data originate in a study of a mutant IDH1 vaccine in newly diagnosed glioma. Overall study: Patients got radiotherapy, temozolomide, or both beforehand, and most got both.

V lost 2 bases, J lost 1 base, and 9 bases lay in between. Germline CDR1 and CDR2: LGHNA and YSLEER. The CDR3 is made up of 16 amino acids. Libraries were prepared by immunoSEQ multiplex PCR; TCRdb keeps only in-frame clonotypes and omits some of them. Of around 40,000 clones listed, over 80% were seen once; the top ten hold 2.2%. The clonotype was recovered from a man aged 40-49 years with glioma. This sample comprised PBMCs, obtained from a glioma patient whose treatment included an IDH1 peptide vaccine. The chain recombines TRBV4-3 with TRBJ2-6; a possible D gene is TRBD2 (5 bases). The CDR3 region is CASSQSGSSGANVLTF. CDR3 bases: TGCGCCAGCAGCCAATCGGGGTCGTCTGGGGCCAACGTCCTGACTTTC.